The 18 T cell receptor beta chains presented below share a single source sample, sequenced in a study of T cell repertoires in cytomegalovirus infection. TCRdb re-analysed the reads in MiXCR, keeping a single row per CDR3 protein. The repertoire holds about 310,000 distinct CDR3 sequences, around 25% seen once, with roughly 13% in the top ten. Their antigens remain unidentified. The starting material was cultured PBMCs, obtained from culture after CMV antigen stimulation. Source of these receptors: a human donor in good health (CMV status not recorded). Some clones in this sample may be carry-over from other donors' samples.

This clonotype was detected many times. V usage is TRBV6-2 or TRBV6-3 and J usage is TRBJ1-1, with 10 bases fitting TRBD1. Germline V gene lookup returns CDR1 MNHEY and CDR2 SVGEGT. This CDR3 comprises 14 residues. J was trimmed by 4 bases and V by 4 bases; bases with no gene match: 3. CDR3 sequence reads: CASSSGQGFTEAFF. DNA of the CDR3: TGTGCCAGCAGTTCGGGACAGGGGTTCACTGAAGCTTTCTTT.

The sample holds a few counts of this clonotype. In DNA, the CDR3 is TGCAGCGTTGAAGGGCGGACAGGGGGCTCTGGAAACACCATATATTTT. Its protein product is CSVEGRTGGSGNTIYF. This chain links TRBV29-1 with TRBJ1-3, with 10 bases matching TRBD1. This CDR3 region has 16 residues. The V and J ends lost 1 base and 0 bases, in that order; junction bases with no gene match: 3. Per germline, CDR1 SQVTM and CDR2 ANQGSEA. Variable domain in full (rest from reference TRBV29-1 and TRBJ1-3): SAVISQKPSRDICQRGTSLTIQCQVDSQVTMMFWYRQQPGQSLTLIATANQGSEATYESGFVIDKFPISRPNLTFSTLTVSNMSPEDSSIYLCSVEGRTGGSGNTIYFGEGSWLTVV.

This sequence joins TRBV7-2 and TRBJ1-1; maybe TRBD1 (5 bases). V was cut by 8 bases and J by 4 bases, with 14 bases left in between. The CDR3 has 13 amino acids. Germline V gives CDR1 SGHTA, CDR2 FQGNSA. This chain's CDR3 is CASPESGLTEAFF. The CDR3 DNA sequence: TGTGCCAGCCCCGAGTCGGGGCTCACTGAAGCTTTCTTT.

This CDR3 is CASSLVSGHASTF. CDR3 sequence (DNA): TGTGCCAGCAGTTTAGTTTCCGGACACGCGAGCACCTTC. The chain links TRBV27 to TRBJ1-2; D perhaps matches TRBD1 (5 bases). The germline V and J ends were trimmed by 2 bases and 13 bases, with 17 bases remaining between them. The CDR3 spans 13 residues. Germline lookup yields CDR1 MNHEY and CDR2 SMNVEV (reference sequence).

The chain employs TRBV12-3 or TRBV12-4 and TRBJ2-1; 13 bases match TRBD2. The J segment lost 4 bases and the V segment lost 6 bases, leaving 6 bases of the junction unmatched. The CDR3 runs 16 residues. The chain's CDR3 is CASSLLAGGGYNEQFF. The CDR3 bases are TGTGCCAGCAGCCTACTAGCGGGAGGGGGGTACAATGAGCAGTTCTTC.

This clonotype was found a few times. The chain recombines TRBV7-2 with TRBJ1-2; TRBD1 aligns across 8 bases. The CDR3 length is 13 residues. V shed 10 bases and J 8 bases; nucleotides not matched to a gene: 12. Per germline, CDR1 SGHTA and CDR2 FQGNSA. The CDR3 bases are TGTGCCACCGCAGGGGGCGCTACTGGGGGCTACACCTTC. This codes for CATAGGATGGYTF.

This clonotype was counted only a few times. V and J are TRBV27 and TRBJ2-1; TRBD1 agrees at 8 bases. CDR3 length equals 16 residues. The V gene's germline CDR1 is MNHEY and CDR2 SMNVEV (reference sequence). V dropped 6 bases and J dropped 8; count of bases not matched to a gene: 15. The CDR3, as DNA: TGTGCCAGCAGCCAATCCACTTTACAGGGGGTGGATGAGCAGTTCTTC. This encodes CASSQSTLQGVDEQFF.

The J gene is TRBJ2-2, the V gene TRBV6-5; 7 bases agree with TRBD1. The ends lost 5 bases at V and 7 bases at J; junction bases unmatched: 10. CDR1 and CDR2 (germline): MNHEY, SVGAGI. CDR3 size: 15 residues. The DNA for the CDR3 is TGTGCCAGCAGTACACCAGGGGGAATCATCGGGGAGCTGTTTTTT. The encoded protein is CASSTPGGIIGELFF.

There are a few counts of this clonotype. V is TRBV6-2 or TRBV6-3 and J is TRBJ2-1, with 7 bases lining up with TRBD2. Germline values: CDR1 MNHEY, CDR2 SVGEGT. Trimming took 2 bases from V and 10 from J; bases not matched to a gene: 8. The CDR3 loop spans 14 amino acids. The CDR3 sequence is CASSYGGSRLEQFF. The CDR3 nucleotides read TGTGCCAGCAGTTACGGCGGGAGCCGCCTGGAGCAGTTCTTC.

CDR3 DNA sequence: TGTGCCAGTACAGGCAGGGGGGGGATGAACACTGAAGCTTTCTTT. As protein: CASTGRGGMNTEAFF. This chain uses TRBV19 with TRBJ1-1, with 7 nucleotides matching TRBD1. The CDR3 extends over 15 amino acids. Trimming cost V 7 bases and J 0 bases; bases outside gene matches: 8. Per the germline V gene, CDR1 is LNHDA and CDR2 is SQIVND (reference sequence).

The CDR3 spells CASVGGTGGRGAEAFF. CDR3 nucleotides: TGTGCCAGTGTTGGGGGGACAGGGGGCAGAGGGGCTGAAGCTTTCTTT. The genes are TRBV3-1 and TRBJ1-1, with 12 bases fitting TRBD1. The CDR3 loop spans 16 amino acids. Germline lookup yields CDR1 LGHDT and CDR2 YNNKEL (reference sequence). Trimming removed 9 bases from V and 6 bases from J; junction bases left unmatched: 14.

Only a few counts were recorded for this clonotype. The chain joins TRBV7-2 to TRBJ2-2; D remains ambiguous. Germline loops: CDR1 SGHTA, CDR2 FQGNSA. V was shortened by 3 bases and J by 6 bases, with 8 bases between the two germline ends. This CDR3 comprises 13 residues. The CDR3 region has the DNA TGTGCCAGCAGCTTTTTGAAGGCCGGGGAGCTGTTTTTT. It specifies CASSFLKAGELFF.

This clonotype has a handful of counts. This chain uses TRBV4-2 with TRBJ1-4, with 8 bases identical to TRBD1. The CDR3 covers 15 residues. CDR1 and CDR2 from the germline V gene are LGHNA and YNFKEQ. CDR3 sequence reads: CATKEERQGSEKLFF. In DNA, the CDR3 is TGTGCAACCAAAGAGGAAAGACAGGGGAGTGAAAAACTGTTTTTT.

The sample holds a few counts of this clonotype. The chain carries TRBV7-8 and TRBJ2-3; D remains ambiguous. CDR1 and CDR2 (germline): SGHVS, FQNEAQ. Trimming shortened V by 5 bases and J by 5 bases, and 11 bases separated the two germline ends. The length of the CDR3 is 13 residues. CDR3 region: CASSGVNVDTQYF. CDR3 bases: TGTGCCAGCAGCGGAGTGAATGTAGATACGCAGTATTTT.

The chain is built from TRBV2 and TRBJ2-2; 9 nucleotides line up with TRBD1. The junction had 8 bases not matched to a gene; V was cut back by 5 bases and J by 7 bases. CDR1 is SNHLY and CDR2 is FYNNEI in the germline V gene. The CDR3 has 15 amino acids. The CDR3 region has the DNA TGTGCCAGCAGTCCGGGGACAGGGAAGGGCGGGGAGCTGTTTTTT. As protein: CASSPGTGKGGELFF.

The gene calls are TRBV7-2 and TRBJ2-3; possibly TRBD2 for D (6 bases). Germline V gives CDR1 SGHTA, CDR2 FQGNSA. The CDR3 is made up of 16 amino acids. The V and J ends lost 2 bases and 0 bases respectively, with 12 bases between them. This CDR3 reads CASSLPWGVSTDTQYF. CDR3 DNA: TGTGCCAGCAGCTTACCCTGGGGGGTTAGCACAGATACGCAGTATTTT. The whole variable domain, filled in from reference TRBV7-2 and TRBJ2-3, reads GAGVSQSPSNKVTEKGKDVELRCDPISGHTALYWYRQSLGQGLEFLIYFQGNSAPDKSGLPSDRFSAERTGGSVSTLTIQRTQQEDSAVYLCASSLPWGVSTDTQYFGPGTRLTVL.

Only a few counts were recorded for this clonotype. The CDR3: CSARGGTLSGANVLTF. The CDR3 bases are TGCAGTGCTAGAGGGGGGACCCTCTCTGGGGCCAACGTCCTGACTTTC. The chain carries TRBV20-1 and TRBJ2-6; TRBD1 or TRBD2 may be the D gene (5 bases each). The V end lost 1 base, the J end lost 0 bases, and 10 bases lay between the germline ends. The germline gives CDR1 DFQATT, CDR2 SNEGSKA (reference sequence). This CDR3 has 16 amino acids.

The chain combines TRBV2 with TRBJ2-6, with D perhaps TRBD2 (5 bases). This CDR3 spans 16 amino acids. V lost 8 bases and J 0 bases, leaving 14 bases between the germline ends. Germline lookup yields CDR1 SNHLY and CDR2 FYNNEI. The CDR3: CASSSREYSGANVLTF. CDR3 sequence (DNA): TGTGCCAGCTCCTCGAGGGAGTACTCTGGGGCCAACGTCCTGACTTTC. The full variable domain, rest sourced from reference TRBV2 and TRBJ2-6, is EPEVTQTPSHQVTQMGQEVILRCVPISNHLYFYWYRQILGQKVEFLVSFYNNEISEKSEIFDDQFSVERPDGSNFTLKIRSTKLEDSAMYFCASSSREYSGANVLTFGAGSRLTVL.